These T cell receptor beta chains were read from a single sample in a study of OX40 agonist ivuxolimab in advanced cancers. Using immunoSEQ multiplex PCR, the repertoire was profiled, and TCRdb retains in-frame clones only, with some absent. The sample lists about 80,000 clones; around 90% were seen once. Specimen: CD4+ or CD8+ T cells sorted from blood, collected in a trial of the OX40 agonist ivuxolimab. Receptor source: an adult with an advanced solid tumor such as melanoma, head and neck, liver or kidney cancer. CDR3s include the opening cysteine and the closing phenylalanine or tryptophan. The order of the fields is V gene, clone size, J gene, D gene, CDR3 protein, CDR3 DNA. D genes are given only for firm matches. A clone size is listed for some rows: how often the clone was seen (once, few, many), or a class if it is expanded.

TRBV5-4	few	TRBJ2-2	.	CASSQVGTGELFF	TGTGCCAGCAGCCAGGTGGGCACCGGGGAGCTGTTTTTT
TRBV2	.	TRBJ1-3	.	CASKAGNTIYF	TGTGCCAGCAAAGCTGGAAACACCATATATTTT
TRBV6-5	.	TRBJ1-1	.	CASSLRFQGAAFF	TGTGCCAGCAGCCTTAGGTTTCAGGGTGCAGCTTTCTTT
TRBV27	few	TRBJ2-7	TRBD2	CASSLAGGPNEQYF	TGTGCCAGCAGTTTAGCGGGAGGGCCCAACGAGCAGTACTTC
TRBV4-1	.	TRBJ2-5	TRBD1	CASSQFDRGQETQYF	TGCGCCAGCAGCCAATTCGACAGGGGGCAAGAGACCCAGTACTTC
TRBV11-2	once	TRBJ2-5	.	CASSLAQGTQYF	TGTGCCAGCAGCTTAGCCCAGGGGACCCAGTACTTC
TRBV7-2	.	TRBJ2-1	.	CASSSNPGLDEQFF	TGTGCCAGCAGCTCCAACCCTGGTCTCGATGAGCAGTTCTTC
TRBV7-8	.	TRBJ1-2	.	CASRGGAGAHGGYTF	TGTGCCAGCAGGGGGGGTGCCGGAGCACATGGCGGCTACACCTTC
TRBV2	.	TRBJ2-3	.	CASSVPFQETSGTDTQYF	TGTGCCAGCAGTGTCCCCTTCCAGGAGACCTCAGGAACAGATACGCAGTATTTT
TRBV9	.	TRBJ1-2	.	CASRGVGGIDGYTF	TGTGCCAGCAGGGGGGTAGGAGGGATCGATGGCTACACCTTC
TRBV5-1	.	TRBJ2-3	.	CASSLGPPSTDTQYF	TGCGCCAGCAGCTTGGGGCCACCGAGCACAGATACGCAGTATTTT
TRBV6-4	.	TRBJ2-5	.	CASSDFGGPGETQYF	TGTGCCAGCAGTGACTTCGGGGGGCCAGGAGAGACCCAGTACTTC
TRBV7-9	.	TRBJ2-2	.	CASSPYGALGGELFF	TGTGCCAGCAGCCCTTACGGGGCATTAGGGGGGGAGCTGTTTTTT
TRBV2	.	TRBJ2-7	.	CASRAARGEQYF	TGTGCCAGCAGAGCCGCCAGGGGCGAGCAGTACTTC
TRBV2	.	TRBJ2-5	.	CAKSLQETTQYF	TGTGCCAAAAGTTTACAGGAAACGACCCAGTACTTC
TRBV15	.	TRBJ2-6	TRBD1	CATSGQGTPSGANVLTF	TGTGCCACCAGCGGACAGGGGACTCCCTCTGGGGCCAACGTCCTGACTTTC